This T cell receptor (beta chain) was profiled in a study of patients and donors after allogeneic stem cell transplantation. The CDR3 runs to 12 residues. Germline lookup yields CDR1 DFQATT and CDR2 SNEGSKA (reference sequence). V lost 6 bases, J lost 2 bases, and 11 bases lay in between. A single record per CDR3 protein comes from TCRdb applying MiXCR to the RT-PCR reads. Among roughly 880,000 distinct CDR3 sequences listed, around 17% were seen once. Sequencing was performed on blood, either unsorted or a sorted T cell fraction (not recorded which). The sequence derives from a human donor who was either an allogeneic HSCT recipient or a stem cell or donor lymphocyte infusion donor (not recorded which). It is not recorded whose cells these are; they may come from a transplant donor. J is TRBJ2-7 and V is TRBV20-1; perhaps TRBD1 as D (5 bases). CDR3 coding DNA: TGCAGTGCCGCCGGACACCCCTACGAGCAGTACTTC. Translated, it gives CSAAGHPYEQYF.